This TCR beta chain was found in a study of blood T cell repertoires in COVID-19. V lost 5 bases to trimming and J lost 6 bases; unmatched junction nucleotides: 9. The CDR3 is made up of 16 amino acids. CDR1 and CDR2 (germline): SGHTA, FQGTGA. Using immunoSEQ multiplex PCR, the repertoire was profiled, and TCRdb retains in-frame clones only, with some absent. Of some 18,000 clones listed, approximately 91% are singletons. This sequence originates from a human donor in a cohort sampled during active COVID-19. The chain couples TRBV7-3 to TRBJ2-1; 11 bases align to TRBD2. The sequenced sample was peripheral blood. CDR3 residues: CASSRFGTSGSNEQFF. CDR3 nucleotide sequence: TGTGCCAGCAGCCGATTCGGGACTAGCGGTTCCAATGAGCAGTTCTTC.